This TCR beta chain stems from a study of blood T cell repertoires in COVID-19 (dated by TCRdb to about 2020). Regarding the study in general: Collaborator samples came from the United States, Italy and Spain and covered acute and convalescent phases of COVID-19. The material from the prospective study consisted of cDNA or gDNA derived from T cells, B-cell-depleted T cells, or PBMCs. The samples were drawn from the first 160 participants of the ongoing ImmuneRACE study and from 950 to 1,500 subjects provided by 6 global collaborators. Nearly every sample came with metadata listing a de-identified subject ID, COVID-19 status, age in years and sex. The repertoires were released in a freely available public database intended as a resource for research on the immune response to SARS-CoV-2. The dataset comprised deeply sampled blood TCRbeta repertoires from subjects exposed to, actively infected with, or recovered from COVID-19. HLA class I and class II types, where available, came from metadata supplied by the sample provider rather than from assay-based typing.

Note on this clone: Its antigen has not been determined. Per-base quality was not reported, and no clone a single base away is much larger than it.

The germline V gene (reference sequence) provides CDR1 MNHEY and CDR2 SMNVEV. Here V drops 3 bases and J drops 11 bases, and the junction holds 6 bases not matched to any gene. Inclusive of the bounding cysteine and phenylalanine, the CDR3 is 12 residues long. The DNA shown is the 36-base CDR3, in frame from base 1. Collaborating institutions collected whole blood in K2EDTA tubes following their own protocols. Collaborator samples were shipped for TCRbeta analysis as frozen whole blood, isolated PBMCs, or DNA extracted from either sample type. Summary of the overall study and its limitations: How much clinical and demographic metadata was included differed by source and by participant, and the metadata was provided uncurated.

The immunoSEQ Assay, a bias-controlled multiplex PCR, was used to amplify TCRbeta CDR3 regions from genomic DNA. Under the source paper's analysis protocol: The number of nucleated cells in each sample was estimated by amplification of reference gene primers within the assay. To quantify the absolute abundance of each unique TCRbeta CDR3 rearrangement, sequence reads were collapsed and filtered. For each sample, productive Simpson clonality was calculated as the square root of Simpson's diversity index over productive rearrangements. TCRdb carries this immuneACCESS record with in-frame sequences only. Its versions omit some clonotypes, under half of them owing to an unresolved V gene in the studies checked, with the rest unexplained. V, J and clone size were drawn from that table, and D and trimming were deduced from the DNA. The sample records around 340,000 clones, around 80% of which are singletons. The ten largest clones add up to roughly 3% of the sample.

The chain uses TRBV27 and TRBJ1-1; 7 bases in between match TRBD1. This TCR was sampled from a man aged 25-45 years with active or convalescent COVID-19. The sequenced sample was peripheral blood. The CDR3 in this case is CASSFLQGMAFF. The nucleotides read TGTGCCAGCAGTTTCCTACAGGGGATGGCTTTCTTT.